This section outlines one T cell receptor beta chain sequence together with its context. This specimen belongs to a study of blood T cell repertoires in COVID-19. As for the study in general: There were acute and convalescent COVID-19 samples, and they came from the United States, Italy and Spain. PBMCs, B-cell-depleted T cells, or T cells were the source of the cDNA or gDNA that made up the material.

Methods used by the authors: Scientists estimated how many nucleated cells there were by amplifying reference gene primers. The method was immunoSEQ multiplex PCR; TCRdb's version includes in-frame clones alone and lacks a portion of them. D and trimming come from the DNA, and the V and J calls and clone size come from that table. The table has about 140,000 clones, around 86% seen once. This CDR3 contains 18 residues. The germline CDR1 and CDR2 sequences are SGHTA and FQGNSA. Trimming took 1 base from V and 2 from J; bases not matched to a gene: 10. Sequenced material: peripheral blood. The sequence was obtained from a woman aged 80 or older with acute or convalescent COVID-19. V is TRBV7-2 and J is TRBJ1-2; 10 positions match TRBD1. The CDR3 here is CASSLVGTGAIHNYGYTF. DNA of the CDR3: TGTGCCAGCAGCTTAGTAGGGACAGGGGCCATTCACAACTATGGCTACACCTTC.